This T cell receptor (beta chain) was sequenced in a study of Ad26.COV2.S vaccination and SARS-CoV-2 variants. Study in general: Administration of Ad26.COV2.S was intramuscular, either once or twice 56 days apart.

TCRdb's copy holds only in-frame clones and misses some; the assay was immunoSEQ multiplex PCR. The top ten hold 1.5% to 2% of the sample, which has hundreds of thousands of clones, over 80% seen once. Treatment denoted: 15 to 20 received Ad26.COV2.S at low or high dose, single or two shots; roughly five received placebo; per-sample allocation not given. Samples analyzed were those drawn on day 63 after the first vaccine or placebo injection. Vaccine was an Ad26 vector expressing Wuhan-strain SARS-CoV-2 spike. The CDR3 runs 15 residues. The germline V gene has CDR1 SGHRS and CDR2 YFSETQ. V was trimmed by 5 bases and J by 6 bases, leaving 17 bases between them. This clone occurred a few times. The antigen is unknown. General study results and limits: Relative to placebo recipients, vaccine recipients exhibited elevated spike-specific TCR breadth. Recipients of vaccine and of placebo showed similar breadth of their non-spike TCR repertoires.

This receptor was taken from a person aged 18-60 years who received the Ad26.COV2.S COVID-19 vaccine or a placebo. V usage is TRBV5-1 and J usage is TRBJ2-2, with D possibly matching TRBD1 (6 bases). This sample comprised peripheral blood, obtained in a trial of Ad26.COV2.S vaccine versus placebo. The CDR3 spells CASRFVSGAAGELFF. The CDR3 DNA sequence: TGCGCCAGCAGATTCGTTTCAGGGGCAGCCGGGGAGCTGTTTTTT.